This T cell receptor (beta chain) comes out of a study of T cell repertoires in cytomegalovirus infection. Notes on the study in general: CMV-specific TCR beta clonotypes restricted by HLA-C were the ones dominating the ex vivo response.

This clonotype was seen only a few times. The antigen is unknown. The CDR3 runs 11 residues. V was shortened by 7 bases and J by 5 bases, with 6 bases between the two germline ends. TCRdb re-called the reads with MiXCR, one entry per CDR3 protein. The sample holds 700,000 to 850,000 distinct CDR3 sequences, 32% seen once. V usage is TRBV12-3 or TRBV12-4 and J usage is TRBJ2-1; D possibly corresponds to TRBD2 (5 bases). Sample: cultured CD8+ T cells from PBMCs, taken from culture after CMV antigen stimulation. This TCR came from a human donor in good health (CMV status not recorded). Some clones in this sample may be carry-over from other donors' samples. CDR3 region: CASNGDNEQFF. CDR3 in DNA: TGTGCCAGCAACGGGGACAATGAGCAGTTCTTC.